This T cell receptor beta chain is from a study of cytomegalovirus exposure and HLA in healthy donors. Study-wide context: The approximately 670 first-cohort repertoires shared a platform with the roughly 130 validation repertoires, as reported in a later analysis.

Worth noting for this clone: Its specificity is unknown.

Study results and caveats: The study designated 164 TCR beta chains cytomegalovirus-associated. Using the classifier, cytomegalovirus status was reportedly diagnosed with high specificity and sensitivity. A later analysis found first-cohort TCR clusters tended to co-occur in the roughly 120 validation repertoires.

The repertoire was sequenced with immunoSEQ multiplex PCR; TCRdb's copy has only in-frame clones and lacks some. The table includes 300,000 or so clones, roughly 88% detected once. The sequence derives from a man aged 25-45 years in good health and CMV-seronegative. The sample taken for sequencing was PBMCs.

CDR3 DNA: TGTGCCAGCAGCTTGGGACTTAACACCGGGGAGCTGTTTTTT. Translating gives CASSLGLNTGELFF. The V call is TRBV5-4, the J call TRBJ2-2; D is uncertain. V lost 0 bases, J lost 2 bases, and 5 bases lay in between. The CDR3 sequence is 14 residues long. Germline CDR1 SGHNT, CDR2 YYREEE (reference sequence).